These 12 T cell receptor beta chains originate from one sample sequenced in a study of cytomegalovirus exposure and HLA in healthy donors (dated by TCRdb to the late 2010s). Library preparation employed the immunoSEQ multiplex PCR assay. A mixture of 60 forward primers for TCR Vbeta segments and 13 reverse primers for TCR Jbeta segments was used in the multiplex PCR. TCRdb took over this immuneACCESS table, retaining in-frame rearrangements with V and J assigned. Such tables are incomplete; in checked studies, under half of the missing clones stem from an unresolved V gene, and the remainder is unexplained. This sample lists about 140,000 clones; roughly 77% were detected once. Of the sample, over 3% is held by the ten largest clones. The sequenced material came from PBMCs. The receptors derive from a female donor in good health and CMV-seronegative.

The chain has TRBV6-6 and TRBJ2-5; 8 positions agree with TRBD1. The DNA matches TRBJ2-7 better at its end, which makes the J call doubtful. The CDR3 contains 15 residues. Germline assignment: CDR1 MNHNY and CDR2 SVGAGI (reference sequence). This CDR3 reads CASSLGAGGRDEQYF. CDR3 bases: TGTGCCAGCAGTCTGGGGGCAGGGGGCAGGGACGAGCAGTACTTC.

V is TRBV9 and J is TRBJ1-6, with a possible D match to TRBD1 (6 bases). Trimming removed 4 bases at V and 2 bases at J, with 13 bases between. The CDR3 has 16 residues. Germline V lookup: CDR1 SGDLS, CDR2 YYNGEE. CDR3 DNA sequence: TGTGCCAGCAGCCCCCTTACAGGGACCTATAATTCACCCCTCCACTTT. It translates to CASSPLTGTYNSPLHF.

This clone appeared once. J is TRBJ2-5 and V is TRBV30; 8 bases align to TRBD2. CDR1 GTSNPN and CDR2 SVGIG come from the germline V gene (reference sequence). The J segment lost 5 bases and the V segment lost 3 bases, leaving 8 bases of the junction unmatched. This CDR3 has 14 amino acids. The CDR3 DNA reads as TGTGCCTGGAGGAATCGCGGGGGGAAGGAGACCCAGTACTTC. Residues: CAWRNRGGKETQYF.

This chain connects TRBV30 to TRBJ2-5, with 11 bases that match TRBD2. The CDR3 has 14 residues. Germline-derived CDR1 and CDR2 are GTSNPN and SVGIG (reference sequence). Trimming cost V 4 bases and J 4 bases; bases outside gene matches: 5. CDR3 coding DNA: TGTGCCTGGAAGAAAGGACTAGCGGGAGAGACCCAGTACTTC. Its protein product is CAWKKGLAGETQYF.

The CDR3 region is CASKPGQYEKLFF. DNA for the CDR3: TGTGCCAGTAAGCCGGGACAATACGAAAAACTGTTTTTT. The J gene is TRBJ1-4, the V gene TRBV19, with TRBD1 as a possible D gene (6 bases). V lost 7 bases and J lost 8, with 14 bases in between. Germline lookup yields CDR1 LNHDA and CDR2 SQIVND (reference sequence). This CDR3 is built from 13 residues.

The chain recombines TRBV7-2 with TRBJ1-4, with D possibly TRBD1 on 5 matching bases. CDR1 is SGHTA and CDR2 is FQGNSA in the germline V gene. This CDR3 is built from 12 residues. Trimming stripped 1 base from V and 12 bases from J, with 9 bases between. The CDR3 loop reads CASSLVGGELFF. DNA for the CDR3: TGTGCCAGCAGCTTAGTGGGGGGAGAACTGTTTTTT.

The rearrangement joins TRBV5-1 to TRBJ2-4; a weak D match, TRBD2 (6 bases). Germline CDR1 SGHRS, CDR2 YFSETQ. The CDR3 length is 17 residues. The V end lost 4 bases, the J end lost 3 bases, and 20 bases lay between the germline ends. Here the CDR3 reads CASSPTSGSTIKNIQYF. The CDR3 DNA sequence: TGCGCCAGCAGCCCCACGTCCGGGAGTACTATCAAAAACATTCAGTACTTC.

The chain carries TRBV27 and TRBJ1-6, with 10 bases lining up with TRBD1. This CDR3 comprises 16 residues. Losses at the gene ends were 1 base for V and 8 bases for J; bases not matched to a gene: 5. CDR1 is MNHEY, CDR2 SMNVEV, per germline (reference sequence). CDR3 amino acids: CASSLWGTGADSPLHF. The CDR3, as DNA: TGTGCCAGCAGTTTATGGGGGACAGGGGCGGATTCACCCCTCCACTTT.

The V call is TRBV5-4, the J call TRBJ2-3; D unclear. Germline CDR1 SGHNT, CDR2 YYREEE (reference sequence). The CDR3 is 16 amino acids. The V and J ends lost 1 base and 1 base respectively, with 13 bases between them. The CDR3 bases are TGTGCCAGCAGCTTGCAGGTTGATAGACGCACAGATACGCAGTATTTT. This gives the protein CASSLQVDRRTDTQYF.

The chain has TRBV5-6 and TRBJ2-5; 8 bases fit TRBD2. From germline, CDR1 is SGHDT and CDR2 YYEEEE. V lost 1 base and J lost 5; bases outside the gene matches: 13. There are 17 residues in the CDR3. The chain's CDR3 is CASSLLVLPGGRETQYF. The CDR3 coding sequence is TGTGCCAGCAGCTTGTTAGTCCTACCGGGGGGGAGGGAGACCCAGTACTTC. Filled out from reference TRBV5-6 and TRBJ2-5, the complete variable domain reads DAGVTQSPTHLIKTRGQQVTLRCSPKSGHDTVSWYQQALGQGPQFIFQYYEEEERQRGNFPDRFSGHQFPNYSSELNVNALLLGDSALYLCASSLLVLPGGRETQYFGPGTRLLVL.

The V call is TRBV5-1, the J call TRBJ2-7; no definite D call. The CDR3 is 13 amino acids. Germline V gene sequence: CDR1 SGHRS, CDR2 YFSETQ. Trimming cost V 4 bases and J 4 bases, with 12 bases left between them. CDR3: CASSPGPGYEQYF. The CDR3 DNA reads TGCGCCAGCAGCCCCGGTCCGGGTTACGAGCAGTACTTC.

The V and J genes are TRBV25-1 and TRBJ1-1, with TRBD1 as a possible D gene (5 bases). Germline CDR1 is MGHDK and CDR2 is SYGVNS. Trimming removed 0 bases at V and 7 bases at J, with 15 bases between. The CDR3 loop spans 15 amino acids. CDR3 sequence reads: CASSEYKGGDGEAFF. Written as DNA, the CDR3 is TGTGCCAGCAGTGAATATAAAGGAGGGGACGGTGAAGCTTTCTTT.